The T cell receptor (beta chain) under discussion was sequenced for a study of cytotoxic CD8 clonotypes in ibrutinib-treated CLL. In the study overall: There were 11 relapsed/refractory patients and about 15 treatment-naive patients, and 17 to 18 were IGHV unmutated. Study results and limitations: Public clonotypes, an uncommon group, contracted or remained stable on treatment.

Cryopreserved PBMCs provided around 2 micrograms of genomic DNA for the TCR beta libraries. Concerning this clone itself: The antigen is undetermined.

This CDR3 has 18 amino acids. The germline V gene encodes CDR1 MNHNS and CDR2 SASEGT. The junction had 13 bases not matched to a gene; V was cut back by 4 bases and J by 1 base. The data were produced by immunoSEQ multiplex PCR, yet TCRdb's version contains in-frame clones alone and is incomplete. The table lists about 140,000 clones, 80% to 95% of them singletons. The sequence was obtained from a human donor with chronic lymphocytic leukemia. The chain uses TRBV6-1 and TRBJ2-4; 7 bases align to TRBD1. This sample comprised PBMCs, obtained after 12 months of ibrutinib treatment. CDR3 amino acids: CASSARTGWGMAKNIQYF. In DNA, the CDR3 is TGTGCCAGCAGTGCCCGGACAGGATGGGGCATGGCCAAAAACATTCAGTACTTC.